The clone carrying this TCR beta chain turned up a few times. The antigen is not known. Germline lookup yields CDR1 MNHEY and CDR2 SMNVEV (reference sequence). J gave up 3 bases and V 8 bases, and 10 bases lay outside the gene matches. CDR3 length: 16 residues. This sample stems from a study of T-cell memory formation after mild COVID-19. Study at large: Most TCR clusters belonged to a single donor.

Study-level points and caveats: CM and EM subsets held most contracting CD4+ clones; EMRA held CD8+ ones.

TCR alpha and TCR beta cDNA libraries carrying sample barcodes and UMIs were produced by 5'RACE using constant-segment primers. TCRdb itself ran the 5' RACE reads through MiXCR, one entry per CDR3 protein. Here the sample spans a few hundred thousand distinct CDR3 sequences, around 25% being singletons. This clonotype was sampled from an adult woman who had mild COVID-19 (a few samples of this study predate the infection). Cell type and time point are not known. V usage is TRBV27 and J usage is TRBJ2-1; 10 nucleotides align to TRBD2. Sequencing was carried out using PBMCs or a T cell subset sorted from them (not recorded which). CDR3 protein: CASRRAAGGVYNEQFF. DNA for the CDR3: TGTGCCAGCCGGCGAGCAGCGGGGGGGGTCTACAATGAGCAGTTCTTC.